This TCR beta chain emerged from a study of blood T cell repertoires in COVID-19. Study background: The United States, Italy and Spain supplied acute and convalescent COVID-19 samples. PBMCs, B-cell-depleted T cells, or T cells were the source of the cDNA or gDNA that made up the material.

The authors' processing: Reference gene primer amplification gave estimated nucleated cell counts. Sequencing used immunoSEQ multiplex PCR; TCRdb keeps in-frame clones, though not all of them. The DNA gave D and trimming, while V, J and clone size come from that table. Altogether fewer than 80,000 clones are present, 80% to 95% being singletons, with the ten largest covering roughly 6.2%. CDR3 length: 14 amino acids. The germline V gene encodes CDR1 SGHKS and CDR2 YYEKEE (reference sequence). V was shortened by 6 bases and J by 4 bases, with 16 bases between the two germline ends. V gene TRBV5-5 combines with J gene TRBJ1-1; D is unresolved. Material for sequencing was peripheral blood. The receptor's source is a human donor in a cohort sampled during active COVID-19. For the CDR3, the DNA is TGTGCCAGCATCCTGGAGGGAGGGAGCACTGAAGCTTTCTTT. As protein: CASILEGGSTEAFF.